The text below deals with one T cell receptor (beta chain). Libraries were prepared by immunoSEQ multiplex PCR; TCRdb keeps only in-frame clonotypes and omits some of them. The top ten clones hold roughly 7.1% of a sample with around 190,000 clones, about 80% of them seen once. This sample is part of a study of blood T cell repertoires in COVID-19. This receptor was identified in a human donor in a cohort sampled during active COVID-19. The sequenced sample consisted of peripheral blood.

Here the CDR3 DNA reads TGCGCCAGCAGCTTGGGTAGCGGGGACGGGCAGTACTTC. As protein: CASSLGSGDGQYF. The rearrangement uses TRBV5-1 and TRBJ2-7; 8 bases agree with TRBD2. Trimming cost V 0 bases and J 9 bases; bases outside gene matches: 5. Germline V gene sequence: CDR1 SGHRS, CDR2 YFSETQ. CDR3 length: 13 residues.